These 6 T cell receptor beta chains came from one sample sequenced in a study of blood T cells in healthy people across ages. A J-beta primer mix and a sample-barcoded 5' primer were used in a second PCR of roughly 7 to 12 cycles. MiXCR, run by TCRdb on the 5' RACE reads, gives a single entry per CDR3 protein. This sample carries roughly 1.9 million distinct CDR3 sequences, about two fifths of them seen once, and the ten largest clones take roughly 23%. Sequencing input: blood. These receptor sequences come from a human donor in good health.

This clonotype was observed a few times. An end of the junction does not agree with germline; a read error may underlie this. The CDR3 DNA reads as TGTGTCACCAGCAGAGATCGGCGGTTGGATCAGCCCCAGCATTTT. The encoded protein is CVTSRDRRLDQPQHF. The chain links TRBV15 to TRBJ1-5; D remains unclear. Germline V gives CDR1 LNHNV, CDR2 YYDKDF (reference sequence). This CDR3 has 15 amino acids.

This clonotype was counted a few times. The rearrangement links TRBV5-8 to TRBJ2-1; TRBD1 agrees at 8 bases. Germline V gives CDR1 SGHTS, CDR2 YDEGEE. V trimming: 3 bases; J trimming: 6 bases; junction bases outside the gene matches: 11. This CDR3 is built from 16 residues. CDR3 DNA: TGTGCCAGCAGCTCGAGGACAGGGAGGTCGAGCAATGAGCAGTTCTTC. Protein product: CASSSRTGRSSNEQFF.

The genes are TRBV19 and TRBJ2-1; D remains ambiguous. Between the trimmed V and J ends, which lost 1 base and 2 bases, there was a span of 6 bases. Germline loops: CDR1 LNHDA, CDR2 SQIVND (reference sequence). The CDR3 is 14 residues long. The CDR3 loop reads CASSIGDTYNEQFF. The CDR3 DNA reads TGTGCCAGTAGTATAGGGGATACCTACAATGAGCAGTTCTTC.

This clonotype was seen a handful of times. The CDR3 protein is CATSRYSDYGYTF. CDR3 in DNA: TGTGCCACCAGCAGATATTCCGACTATGGCTACACCTTC. The chain recombines TRBV15 with TRBJ1-2, with unresolved D. The V gene's germline CDR1 is LNHNV and CDR2 YYDKDF (reference sequence). This CDR3 is 13 amino acids long. Trimming cost V 2 bases and J 3 bases, with 7 bases left between them. Supplemented by reference TRBV15 and TRBJ1-2, the full variable domain reads DAMVIQNPRYQVTQFGKPVTLSCSQTLNHNVMYWYQQKSSQAPKLLFHYYDKDFNNEADTPDNFQSRRPNTSFCFLDIRSPGLGDTAMYLCATSRYSDYGYTFGSGTRLTVV.

V usage is TRBV15 and J usage is TRBJ2-1, with D perhaps assigned TRBD1 or TRBD2 (5 bases each). Per the germline V gene, CDR1 is LNHNV and CDR2 is YYDKDF (reference sequence). Deletions cut 3 bases from V and 5 bases from J, with 17 bases between. This CDR3 contains 16 residues. The CDR3 DNA is TGTGCCACCAGCAGGGGGGATAGGCCGTCGGACAATGAGCAGTTCTTC. It specifies CATSRGDRPSDNEQFF. The complete variable domain, with remaining parts taken from reference TRBV15 and TRBJ2-1, reads DAMVIQNPRYQVTQFGKPVTLSCSQTLNHNVMYWYQQKSSQAPKLLFHYYDKDFNNEADTPDNFQSRRPNTSFCFLDIRSPGLGDTAMYLCATSRGDRPSDNEQFFGPGTRLTVL.

This clonotype was seen only a few times. The CDR3 sequence: CAIQPRGGSAIGPSYNEQFF. The CDR3 DNA sequence: TGTGCCATCCAGCCGAGGGGCGGGAGCGCAATCGGACCTTCCTACAATGAGCAGTTCTTC. This chain joins TRBV10-3 and TRBJ2-1; 7 bases fit TRBD2. The trim removed 8 bases at V and 1 base at J, leaving 23 bases unmatched. The CDR3 contains 20 residues. Germline CDR1 ENHRY, CDR2 SYGVKD.